Below, 22 T cell receptor beta chains from the same sample are listed, as sequenced in a study of shared clonotypes between healthy human individuals. Clones were read by immunoSEQ multiplex PCR, and TCRdb kept only the in-frame ones, dropping some. The sample has about 980,000 clones; approximately 80% are singletons. Sequences were obtained from memory CD4+ T cells sorted from blood. Stated subset: CD45RA-negative fraction. The origin of the receptors is a man aged 18 to 29 in good health.

The J gene is TRBJ2-2, the V gene TRBV19, with 9 nucleotides matching TRBD2. The CDR3 covers 17 residues. Per the germline V gene, CDR1 is LNHDA and CDR2 is SQIVND (reference sequence). Trimming cost V 4 bases and J 0 bases; bases outside gene matches: 6. Here the CDR3 reads CASSTLTSGTNTGELFF. The CDR3 nucleotides read TGTGCCAGTAGTACCCTGACTAGCGGTACGAACACCGGGGAGCTGTTTTTT.

The gene calls are TRBV30 and TRBJ1-3; D call uncertain. The CDR3 length is 14 residues. V lost 6 bases and J 0 bases, leaving 12 bases between the germline ends. Germline V gives CDR1 GTSNPN, CDR2 SVGIG (reference sequence). The CDR3 here is CACQPSSSGNTIYF. In DNA, the CDR3 is TGTGCCTGCCAGCCTTCAAGCTCTGGAAACACCATATATTTT.

This clone was seen once. J is TRBJ2-7 and V is TRBV5-4; D may be TRBD1 (7 bases). With 4 bases removed from V and 7 bases from J, the gap between germline ends came to 21 bases. Germline V gene sequence: CDR1 SGHNT, CDR2 YYREEE (reference sequence). The CDR3 is made up of 15 amino acids. The CDR3 loop reads CASSPGVEGAREQYF. The CDR3 region has the DNA TGTGCCAGCAGCCCGGGGGTCGAGGGGGCGCGGGAGCAGTACTTC.

Notes on this clone: The sample holds other DNA sequences that translate to the same CDR3. The chain recombines TRBV18 with TRBJ1-1; D perhaps matches TRBD1 (5 bases). The CDR3 is made up of 14 amino acids. Per the germline V gene, CDR1 is KGHSH and CDR2 is LQKENI. Trimming took 1 base from V and 0 from J, leaving 6 bases between them. CDR3 bases: TGTGCCAGCTCACCACAGGGGATGAACACTGAAGCTTTCTTT. Protein: CASSPQGMNTEAFF.

As for this clone: A read error may explain this, as a much larger clone is one base away. The chain couples TRBV6-5 to TRBJ1-1; TRBD1 matches at 9 bases. Germline V gene sequence: CDR1 MNHEY, CDR2 SVGAGI. V was clipped by 6 bases and J by 4 bases; unmatched bases: 3. This CDR3 comprises 13 residues. As DNA, the CDR3 is TGTGCCAGCAGGGGACAGGGCGGCACTGAAGCTTTCTTT. This translates into CASRGQGGTEAFF.

A word on this clone: The same CDR3 can be traced to other DNA sequences in this sample. This chain links TRBV5-1 with TRBJ1-1; unclear D gene. Germline CDR1 reads SGHRS; CDR2 reads YFSETQ. V was trimmed by 3 bases and J by 0 bases, leaving 9 bases between them. This CDR3 contains 14 residues. CDR3 residues: CASSSSGMNTEAFF. The CDR3 bases are TGCGCCAGCAGCTCTTCAGGCATGAACACTGAAGCTTTCTTT.

This chain links TRBV29-1 with TRBJ2-3; D gene uncertain. Trimming left V 5 bases short and J 2 bases short, with 11 bases between. CDR3 length equals 13 residues. Looked up from germline, CDR1 is SQVTM and CDR2 is ANQGSEA. CDR3 in amino acids: CSVPMTLTDTQYF. The DNA of the CDR3 is TGCAGCGTTCCCATGACCCTCACAGATACGCAGTATTTT.

This clone turned up a few times. J is TRBJ1-5 and V is TRBV19; possibly TRBD1 for D (5 bases). Deletions cut 3 bases from V and 0 bases from J, with 9 bases between. The CDR3 is made up of 15 amino acids. From germline, CDR1 is LNHDA and CDR2 SQIVND (reference sequence). The CDR3 nucleotides are TGTGCCAGTAGTATCGACAGCTATAGCAATCAGCCCCAGCATTTT. This gives the protein CASSIDSYSNQPQHF.

This clone was seen repeatedly, ten times or more. The V and J genes are TRBV5-1 and TRBJ2-3, with TRBD2 as a possible D gene (5 bases). The CDR3 runs to 13 residues. Germline-derived CDR1 and CDR2 are SGHRS and YFSETQ. The V end lost 3 bases, the J end lost 8 bases, and 13 bases lay between the germline ends. The CDR3 nucleotides are TGCGCCAGCAGCTCGGGGTTGACGGGTACGCAGTATTTT. Translated, it gives CASSSGLTGTQYF.

The rearrangement joins TRBV7-2 to TRBJ2-1; D is uncertain. Trimming removed 5 bases at V and 9 bases at J, with 14 bases between. The germline V gene has CDR1 SGHTA and CDR2 FQGNSA. This CDR3 contains 13 residues. The CDR3 sequence: CASSAGSRGEQFF. As DNA, the CDR3 is TGTGCCAGCAGCGCCGGGTCCCGCGGTGAGCAGTTCTTC.

V gene TRBV28 combines with J gene TRBJ1-5; possible D gene TRBD1, 5 bases. V gave up 4 bases and J gave up 8 bases, with 18 bases separating them. The germline gives CDR1 MDHEN, CDR2 SYDVKM. This CDR3 region has 15 residues. CDR3 residues: CASSSLAGTPEPQHF. DNA for the CDR3: TGTGCCAGCAGTTCATTAGCCGGGACCCCAGAGCCCCAGCATTTT.

The chain couples TRBV30 to TRBJ1-2; possibly TRBD1 for D (5 bases). Per the germline V gene, CDR1 is GTSNPN and CDR2 is SVGIG (reference sequence). CDR3 size: 19 residues. V was cut by 0 bases and J by 4 bases, with 27 bases left in between. CDR3 in amino acids: CAWSVSRGTGPLWAYGYTF. The CDR3 DNA reads as TGTGCCTGGAGTGTTTCTCGGGGCACAGGCCCTCTGTGGGCCTATGGCTACACCTTC.

As for this clone: Other DNA sequences in the same sample also yield this CDR3. The V gene is TRBV5-6, the J gene TRBJ2-5, with D unresolved. Germline CDR1 is SGHDT and CDR2 is YYEEEE. The CDR3 is 12 amino acids. V lost 1 base and J 4 bases, leaving 5 bases between the germline ends. CDR3 in amino acids: CASSLRPETQYF. CDR3 in DNA: TGTGCCAGCAGCTTGCGGCCAGAGACCCAGTACTTC.

The genes are TRBV6-1 and TRBJ2-3, with D perhaps assigned TRBD1 or TRBD2 (6 bases each). V gave up 8 bases and J gave up 1 base, with 16 bases separating them. The CDR3 consists of 15 residues. CDR1 and CDR2 from the germline V gene are MNHNS and SASEGT. In DNA, the CDR3 is TGTGCCAGCCGGTCTGGGGGCGGGGGCACAGATACGCAGTATTTT. Its translation is CASRSGGGGTDTQYF.

This clone was picked up a small number of times. This chain links TRBV7-2 with TRBJ2-5; 12 positions agree with TRBD2. V was clipped by 5 bases and J by 4 bases; unmatched bases: 11. Germline V gene sequence: CDR1 SGHTA, CDR2 FQGNSA. The CDR3 has 17 residues. The CDR3 nucleotides are TGTGCCAGCAGCCTCCCCTGGGAGACTAGCGGGAGAGAGACCCAGTACTTC. Translated: CASSLPWETSGRETQYF.

As regards this clone: A junction end diverges from the germline sequence, so it may reflect a read error. The chain has TRBV5-1 and TRBJ2-7; 12 nucleotides line up with TRBD1. Germline V gene lookup returns CDR1 SGHRS and CDR2 YFSETQ. The CDR3 totals 16 residues. The CDR3 protein is CASSLSGTGGSNEQYF. The CDR3 DNA reads TGCGCCAGCAGCTTGTCCGGGACAGGGGGCTCCAACGAGCAGTACTTC.

J is TRBJ2-5 and V is TRBV4-3; D perhaps matches TRBD1 (6 bases). The CDR3 extends over 14 amino acids. Germline loops: CDR1 LGHNA, CDR2 YSLEER. V lost 4 bases to trimming and J lost 9 bases, with 18 bases between them. CDR3: CASSLDGLGAAQYF. The CDR3 DNA follows: TGCGCCAGCAGCCTTGACGGATTGGGGGCGGCCCAGTACTTC.

In DNA form, the CDR3 reads TGTGCCAGCAGCCAGGGACTAGCGCGCGACAATGAGCAGTTCTTC. This codes for CASSQGLARDNEQFF. This rearrangement joins TRBV5-4 to TRBJ2-1; 10 bases line up with TRBD2. Germline assignment: CDR1 SGHNT and CDR2 YYREEE (reference sequence). The CDR3 sequence is 15 residues long. V lost 4 bases to trimming and J lost 5 bases; unmatched junction nucleotides: 6.

V usage is TRBV5-6 and J usage is TRBJ2-1, with D hard to call. Trimming left V 1 base short and J 0 bases short, with 8 bases between. Germline CDR1 is SGHDT and CDR2 is YYEEEE. The CDR3 runs to 15 residues. In nucleotides, the CDR3 is TGTGCCAGCAGCTTGAAGACGATCTCCTACAATGAGCAGTTCTTC. Encoded protein: CASSLKTISYNEQFF.

This chain joins TRBV6-5 and TRBJ2-1, with TRBD2 matching 10 bases. The CDR3 length is 15 residues. With V trimmed by 4 bases and J by 5 bases, 5 bases remained unmatched. Looked up from germline, CDR1 is MNHEY and CDR2 is SVGAGI. The CDR3 region is CASSSRTSGNNEQFF. The CDR3 DNA reads as TGTGCCAGCAGTTCCCGGACTAGCGGCAACAATGAGCAGTTCTTC.

V and J are TRBV27 and TRBJ2-2; no definite D call. Germline loops: CDR1 MNHEY, CDR2 SMNVEV (reference sequence). The CDR3 totals 11 residues. The V and J ends lost 10 bases and 4 bases respectively, with 7 bases between them. In nucleotides, the CDR3 is TGTGCCATTCCGTGCACCGGGGAGCTGTTTTTT. This sequence encodes CAIPCTGELFF.

V is TRBV15 and J is TRBJ1-2; D gene unclear. Germline V gene sequence: CDR1 LNHNV, CDR2 YYDKDF (reference sequence). V was shortened by 0 bases and J by 7 bases, with 6 bases between the two germline ends. CDR3 length: 12 residues. The CDR3 DNA is TGTGCCACCAGCAGAGAAGTATCTGGCTACACCTTC. Translated: CATSREVSGYTF.